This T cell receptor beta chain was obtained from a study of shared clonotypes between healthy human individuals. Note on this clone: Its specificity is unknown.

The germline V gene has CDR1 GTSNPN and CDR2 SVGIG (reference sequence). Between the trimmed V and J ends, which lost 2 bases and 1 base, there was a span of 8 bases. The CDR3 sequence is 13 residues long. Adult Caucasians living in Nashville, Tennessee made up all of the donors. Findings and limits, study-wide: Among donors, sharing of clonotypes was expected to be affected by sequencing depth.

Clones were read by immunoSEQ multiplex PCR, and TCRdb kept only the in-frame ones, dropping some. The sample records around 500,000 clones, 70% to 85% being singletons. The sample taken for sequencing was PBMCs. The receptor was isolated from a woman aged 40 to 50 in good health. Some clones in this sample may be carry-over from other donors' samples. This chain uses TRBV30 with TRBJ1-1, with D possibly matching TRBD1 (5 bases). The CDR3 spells CAWSWGRNTEAFF. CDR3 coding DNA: TGTGCCTGGAGTTGGGGACGGAACACTGAAGCTTTCTTT.